This passage covers 30 T cell receptor beta chains from one sample sequenced in a study of shared clonotypes between healthy human individuals. This table comes from immunoSEQ multiplex PCR, and its TCRdb copy is limited to in-frame clones, with some not included. The data show over a million clones, approximately 80% seen once. The sample comprised memory CD4+ T cells from PBMCs. Subset meaning: CD45RA-negative fraction. All receptors derive from a young man in good health. Some clones in this sample may be carry-over from other donors' samples.

The chain combines TRBV28 with TRBJ1-6; the D gene is possibly TRBD1 (6 bases). The CDR3 contains 16 residues. Germline loops: CDR1 MDHEN, CDR2 SYDVKM. V was cut by 6 bases and J by 6 bases, with 18 bases left in between. CDR3 bases: TGTGCCAGCAGCCAATCAGGGGATTACGGTAATTCACCCCTCCACTTT. Amino acids: CASSQSGDYGNSPLHF.

CDR3 in DNA: TGTGCCAGCAGCCGAGAATCGACTAGCGGGAGGCTGGCTAGCACAGATACGCAGTATTTT. Translating gives CASSRESTSGRLASTDTQYF. This chain joins TRBV4-2 and TRBJ2-3; 13 positions agree with TRBD2. Germline loops: CDR1 LGHNA, CDR2 YNFKEQ. The CDR3 extends over 20 amino acids. J lost 0 bases, V lost 4 bases, and 13 bases had no gene match.

The rearrangement links TRBV18 to TRBJ1-1; 7 bases fit TRBD1. This CDR3 is 14 amino acids long. Germline V gene data show CDR1 as KGHSH and CDR2 as LQKENI. V shed 0 bases, J shed 8 bases, and the junction held 6 bases outside the gene matches. CDR3 protein: CASSPPYRTGEAFF. Here the CDR3 DNA reads TGTGCCAGCTCACCACCCTACAGGACAGGCGAAGCTTTCTTT.

The chain uses TRBV28 and TRBJ1-3, with 8 positions matching TRBD1. The CDR3 is 16 residues long. Trimming took 4 bases from V and 1 from J; bases not matched to a gene: 6. Looked up from germline, CDR1 is MDHEN and CDR2 is SYDVKM. The CDR3: CASSSPGQASGNTIYF. In nucleotides, the CDR3 is TGTGCCAGCAGTTCGCCGGGACAGGCTTCTGGAAACACCATATATTTT. The entire variable domain, with the rest obtained from reference TRBV28 and TRBJ1-3, is as follows: DVKVTQSSRYLVKRTGEKVFLECVQDMDHENMFWYRQDPGLGLRLIYFSYDVKMKEKGDIPEGYSVSREKKERFSLILESASTNQTSMYLCASSSPGQASGNTIYFGEGSWLTVV.

This chain uses TRBV4-2 with TRBJ2-7; D could derive from TRBD1 or TRBD2 (6 bases each). CDR3 size: 16 residues. V dropped 4 bases and J dropped 6 bases, with 22 bases sitting between them. From germline, CDR1 is LGHNA and CDR2 YNFKEQ. The CDR3 spells CASSRSDGRGGGEQYF. The CDR3, as DNA: TGTGCCAGCAGCCGGTCCGATGGCAGGGGAGGAGGCGAGCAGTACTTC.

This clone turned up a few times. The chain links TRBV7-2 to TRBJ2-5, with 11 nucleotides matching TRBD1. CDR3 size: 14 residues. Germline V gives CDR1 SGHTA, CDR2 FQGNSA. V shed 8 bases, J shed 5 bases, and the junction held 7 bases outside the gene matches. The CDR3 protein is CASGRDRGWETQYF. CDR3 sequence (DNA): TGTGCCAGCGGTCGGGACAGGGGGTGGGAGACCCAGTACTTC. Looking up the rest from reference TRBV7-2 and TRBJ2-5 gives the full variable domain: GAGVSQSPSNKVTEKGKDVELRCDPISGHTALYWYRQSLGQGLEFLIYFQGNSAPDKSGLPSDRFSAERTGGSVSTLTIQRTQQEDSAVYLCASGRDRGWETQYFGPGTRLLVL.

The chain has TRBV7-9 and TRBJ2-2; D not resolved. The ends were cut back, 3 bases at V and 7 bases at J, with 6 bases in the middle. The CDR3 length is 12 residues. Germline CDR1 and CDR2: SEHNR and FQNEAQ (reference sequence). As DNA, the CDR3 is TGTGCCAGCAGCTTGGAGTTCGGGGAGCTGTTTTTT. It specifies CASSLEFGELFF.

The gene calls are TRBV7-9 and TRBJ2-3, with 8 bases lining up with TRBD2. The germline gives CDR1 SEHNR, CDR2 FQNEAQ (reference sequence). J was trimmed by 0 bases and V by 2 bases; bases with no gene match: 1. CDR3 length: 15 residues. The CDR3 DNA is TGTGCCAGCAGCTTAAGCGGGAGTAGCACAGATACGCAGTATTTT. This translates into CASSLSGSSTDTQYF.

As for this clone: Since a much larger clone is just one base distant, this may be a read error. This rearrangement joins TRBV4-1 to TRBJ1-2, with D perhaps TRBD1 (6 bases). This CDR3 is built from 15 residues. CDR1 MGHRA and CDR2 YSYEKL come from the germline V gene. The CDR3 DNA is TGCGCCGGCAGCCAAGAAAGAACAGGGCTCGCGGGCTACACCTTC. Translation gives CAGSQERTGLAGYTF.

J is TRBJ1-2 and V is TRBV27; no clear D gene. This CDR3 spans 14 amino acids. V lost 6 bases to trimming and J lost 8 bases, with 19 bases between them. In germline, CDR1 is MNHEY, CDR2 SMNVEV (reference sequence). The CDR3 loop reads CASSAHRGGAGYTF. As DNA, the CDR3 is TGTGCCAGCAGCGCACACCGCGGAGGCGCGGGCTACACCTTC.

The V call is TRBV29-1, the J call TRBJ1-1; the match to TRBD1 covers 7 bases. The germline gives CDR1 SQVTM, CDR2 ANQGSEA. The CDR3 is 13 amino acids. Unmatched junction bases numbered 10, after V lost 8 bases and J lost 4 bases. This chain's CDR3 is CSSTGVRATEAFF. CDR3 in DNA: TGCAGCTCAACAGGGGTTCGCGCCACTGAAGCTTTCTTT.

The genes are TRBV14 and TRBJ2-3, with TRBD2 matching over 9 bases. Germline CDR1 and CDR2: SGHDN and FVKESK. This CDR3 has 15 amino acids. J was trimmed by 3 bases and V by 7 bases; bases with no gene match: 8. This CDR3 reads CASKRTSANTDTQYF. The CDR3 DNA reads TGTGCCAGCAAAAGGACTAGCGCTAATACAGATACGCAGTATTTT.

For this clone: A read error is possible here, since a much larger clone lies one base away. The rearrangement uses TRBV29-1 and TRBJ2-7; the D is unclear. The germline V gene has CDR1 SQVTM and CDR2 ANQGSEA. The germline V and J ends were trimmed by 1 base and 5 bases, with 6 bases remaining between them. The CDR3 runs to 11 residues. This chain's CDR3 is CSVEGWDEQYF. CDR3 sequence (DNA): TGCAGCGTTGAAGGCTGGGACGAGCAGTACTTC.

The chain combines TRBV5-1 with TRBJ2-1; D uncertain. The V gene lost 1 base and the J gene lost 0 bases, with 17 bases spanning the gap. Germline V gene data show CDR1 as SGHRS and CDR2 as YFSETQ. The CDR3 contains 18 residues. CDR3 residues: CASSLRATSMSSYNEQFF. For the CDR3, the DNA is TGCGCCAGCAGCTTGCGGGCAACTTCGATGAGCTCCTACAATGAGCAGTTCTTC.

The chain is built from TRBV9 and TRBJ1-2, with D possibly matching TRBD1 (6 bases). CDR3 size: 15 residues. Trimming removed 4 bases from V and 0 bases from J, with 13 bases in between. The germline gives CDR1 SGDLS, CDR2 YYNGEE. CDR3 sequence (DNA): TGTGCCAGCAGCCGGGAGGAGGGGGCTAACTATGGCTACACCTTC. Translating it yields CASSREEGANYGYTF.

The genes are TRBV28 and TRBJ1-2; the D is unclear. Germline CDR1 reads MDHEN; CDR2 reads SYDVKM. This CDR3 has 13 amino acids. The V end was cut by 3 bases, the J end by 5 bases, with 10 bases between. The CDR3 loop reads CASSFRVLYGYTF. The CDR3 DNA sequence: TGTGCCAGCAGTTTTAGGGTCCTATATGGCTACACCTTC.

The chain recombines TRBV28 with TRBJ2-3, with a weak D call TRBD2 (6 bases). The CDR3 has 15 residues. The V gene lost 7 bases and the J gene lost 4 bases, with 18 bases spanning the gap. Germline V gives CDR1 MDHEN, CDR2 SYDVKM. CDR3 DNA: TGTGCCAGCAAACAAAGCGGGCGAGGCGCAGATACGCAGTATTTT. This gives the protein CASKQSGRGADTQYF.

The CDR3 DNA follows: TGTGCCAGCAGTGGGACTAGCCTAAGCTCCTACAATGAGCAGTTCTTC. Protein product: CASSGTSLSSYNEQFF. This chain uses TRBV7-9 with TRBJ2-1; 9 bases match TRBD2. Germline CDR1 is SEHNR and CDR2 is FQNEAQ (reference sequence). The J segment lost 0 bases and the V segment lost 6 bases, leaving 6 bases of the junction unmatched. CDR3 length: 16 residues. Filled out from reference TRBV7-9 and TRBJ2-1, the complete variable domain reads DTGVSQNPRHKITKRGQNVTFRCDPISEHNRLYWYRQTLGQGPEFLTYFQNEAQLEKSRLLSDRFSAERPKGSFSTLEIQRTEQGDSAMYLCASSGTSLSSYNEQFFGPGTRLTVL.

On this clone itself: The same CDR3 arises from other DNA sequences in this sample as well. The chain links TRBV29-1 to TRBJ1-1; tentatively, D is TRBD1 (6 bases). V lost 3 bases and J lost 4, with 9 bases in between. This CDR3 has 12 amino acids. Germline-derived CDR1 and CDR2 are SQVTM and ANQGSEA. CDR3 in DNA: TGCAGCGTTGATACAGGGCGCACTGAAGCTTTCTTT. Encoded protein: CSVDTGRTEAFF. Combining the CDR3 with reference TRBV29-1 and TRBJ1-1 gives the whole variable domain SAVISQKPSRDICQRGTSLTIQCQVDSQVTMMFWYRQQPGQSLTLIATANQGSEATYESGFVIDKFPISRPNLTFSTLTVSNMSPEDSSIYLCSVDTGRTEAFFGQGTRLTVV.

The J gene is TRBJ2-2, the V gene TRBV9, with TRBD1 matching 11 bases. The CDR3 is made up of 16 amino acids. CDR1 and CDR2 from the germline V gene are SGDLS and YYNGEE. The V and J ends lost 4 bases and 6 bases, in that order; junction bases with no gene match: 8. CDR3 amino acids: CASSPRTGGPSGELFF. Here the CDR3 DNA reads TGTGCCAGCAGCCCCCGGACAGGGGGCCCTTCCGGGGAGCTGTTTTTT.

The sample holds a few counts of this clone. This rearrangement joins TRBV18 to TRBJ2-5, with 8 nucleotides matching TRBD2. The V gene end was trimmed by 4 bases and the J gene end by 5 bases; junction bases not matched to a gene: 15. The CDR3 runs 17 residues. In germline, CDR1 is KGHSH, CDR2 LQKENI. The CDR3 loop reads CASSLKSKREYRETQYF. The CDR3 nucleotides read TGTGCCAGCTCACTAAAGAGTAAGCGGGAGTATCGGGAGACCCAGTACTTC.

The DNA for the CDR3 is TGTGCCAGCAGACCCCTTAAGACAGGTAACAATGAGCAGTTCTTC. This sequence encodes CASRPLKTGNNEQFF. V gene TRBV2 combines with J gene TRBJ2-1; tentatively, D is TRBD1 (6 bases). CDR1 SNHLY and CDR2 FYNNEI come from the germline V gene. The V end lost 6 bases, the J end lost 5 bases, and 17 bases lay between the germline ends. There are 15 residues in the CDR3.

The chain uses TRBV6-5 and TRBJ2-1; 10 nucleotides line up with TRBD2. The CDR3 loop spans 15 amino acids. CDR1 and CDR2 (germline): MNHEY, SVGAGI. V shed 4 bases and J 0 bases; nucleotides not matched to a gene: 0. The CDR3 coding sequence is TGTGCCAGCAGTTCTAGCGGGAGCTCCTACAATGAGCAGTTCTTC. As protein: CASSSSGSSYNEQFF.

The chain recombines TRBV4-1 with TRBJ2-3, with 9 bases matching TRBD2. The CDR3 contains 19 residues. Germline CDR1 and CDR2: MGHRA and YSYEKL. Trimming took 1 base from V and 0 from J; bases not matched to a gene: 11. The CDR3 loop reads CASSQGVAGVSLSTDTQYF. The CDR3 DNA is TGCGCCAGCAGCCAAGGAGTAGCGGGAGTTTCTCTTAGCACAGATACGCAGTATTTT.

This clone appeared many times. The gene calls are TRBV19 and TRBJ2-6, with TRBD1 as a possible D gene (6 bases). The germline CDR1 and CDR2 sequences are LNHDA and SQIVND (reference sequence). This CDR3 spans 15 amino acids. V was trimmed by 7 bases and J by 0 bases, leaving 10 bases between them. DNA of the CDR3: TGTGCCAGTAAGAGAGGGGGCTCTGGGGCCAACGTCCTGACTTTC. Its protein product is CASKRGGSGANVLTF.

This chain connects TRBV27 to TRBJ1-2; D call uncertain. The germline CDR1 and CDR2 sequences are MNHEY and SMNVEV (reference sequence). Trimming shortened V by 6 bases and J by 1 base, and 12 bases separated the two germline ends. CDR3 length: 14 residues. The CDR3 loop reads CASRRDGLNYGYTF. CDR3 nucleotides: TGTGCCAGCAGGAGAGACGGACTTAACTATGGCTACACCTTC.

This clone was seen only once. J is TRBJ2-7 and V is TRBV21-1; the tabulated D call, TRBD1, remains unverified against the DNA. TRBV21-1 corresponds to a pseudogene. The CDR3 length is 15 residues. This CDR3 reads CASSSPGTPSYEQYF. Here the CDR3 DNA reads TGTGCCAGCAGCAGCCCCGGGACACCGTCCTACGAGCAGTACTTC.

This clone was counted many times. The chain is built from TRBV5-1 and TRBJ2-2; D ambiguous. Germline CDR1 is SGHRS and CDR2 is YFSETQ. CDR3 length: 15 residues. Trimming left V 4 bases short and J 0 bases short, with 10 bases between. CDR3 nucleotides: TGCGCCAGCAGCGCGGACGGCGCGAACACCGGGGAGCTGTTTTTT. Translated: CASSADGANTGELFF.

V and J are TRBV2 and TRBJ2-6; no clear D gene. The CDR3 consists of 14 residues. Trimming pared 2 bases from V and 10 bases from J, leaving 12 bases between. Germline V CDR1 and CDR2: SNHLY, FYNNEI. The CDR3, as DNA: TGTGCCAGCAGTGAATATTTTTCGGGTAACGTCCTGACTTTC. As protein: CASSEYFSGNVLTF. Based on the CDR3 plus reference TRBV2 and TRBJ2-6, the full variable domain is EPEVTQTPSHQVTQMGQEVILRCVPISNHLYFYWYRQILGQKVEFLVSFYNNEISEKSEIFDDQFSVERPDGSNFTLKIRSTKLEDSAMYFCASSEYFSGNVLTFGAGSRLTVL.

The chain joins TRBV15 to TRBJ2-2; D not resolved. Trimming cost V 1 base and J 4 bases, with 10 bases left between them. This CDR3 spans 15 amino acids. Per germline, CDR1 LNHNV and CDR2 YYDKDF (reference sequence). CDR3 sequence reads: CATSRVRVGTGELFF. The CDR3 DNA is TGTGCCACCAGCAGAGTCAGAGTTGGCACCGGGGAGCTGTTTTTT.